These 22 T cell receptor beta chains were all obtained from the same sample, sequenced in a study of T cells in Graves' hyperthyroidism and ophthalmopathy. The source material, RNA transcripts, was used to amplify TCR beta CDR3 regions. Carried out on the TCR CDR3, a first-round RT-PCR used the HTBI primer set. From the multiplex PCR reads, TCRdb called clonotypes with MiXCR, one entry per CDR3 protein. The sample includes around 340,000 distinct CDR3 sequences, roughly 17% seen only once; the top ten take 33%. The material sequenced was blood. The receptors here all came from a man aged 25 to 40 with Graves' hyperthyroidism.

There are a few counts of this clonotype. J is TRBJ1-1 and V is TRBV4-1; no clear D gene. Germline V gives CDR1 MGHRA, CDR2 YSYEKL. CDR3 length: 15 residues. V lost 3 bases and J 0 bases, leaving 11 bases between the germline ends. CDR3 sequence: CASSQRAVLNTEAFF. Here the CDR3 DNA reads TGCGCCAGCAGCCAGCGGGCAGTCTTGAACACTGAAGCTTTCTTT.

In its sample, this clonotype was seen a few times. The genes are TRBV7-3 and TRBJ2-2, with D unclear. Trimming cost V 9 bases and J 6 bases, with 14 bases left between them. In germline, CDR1 is SGHTA, CDR2 FQGTGA. The length of the CDR3 is 13 residues. CDR3 in amino acids: CASSANPAGELFF. CDR3 nucleotides: TGTGCCAGTTCTGCAAACCCCGCCGGGGAGCTGTTTTTT.

The gene calls are TRBV20-1 and TRBJ1-5, with D unresolved. Germline-derived CDR1 and CDR2 are DFQATT and SNEGSKA (reference sequence). V gave up 1 base and J gave up 4 bases, with 8 bases separating them. The CDR3 is made up of 13 amino acids. The CDR3 protein is CSARGKGNQPQHF. The CDR3 DNA reads as TGCAGTGCTAGAGGGAAGGGAAATCAGCCCCAGCATTTT.

This clonotype appeared a few times. The chain uses TRBV19 and TRBJ2-3; TRBD2 matches at 9 bases. V gave up 7 bases and J gave up 5 bases; unmatched junction bases: 7. CDR3 length equals 14 residues. Germline CDR1 is LNHDA and CDR2 is SQIVND (reference sequence). This chain's CDR3 is CASTAGGPLDTQYF. In nucleotides, the CDR3 is TGTGCCAGTACGGCGGGAGGGCCGCTAGATACGCAGTATTTT.

This clonotype was found a few times. The chain links TRBV5-6 to TRBJ1-1; 7 nucleotides agree with TRBD1. CDR3 length: 15 residues. The V gene end was trimmed by 3 bases and the J gene end by 0 bases; junction bases not matched to a gene: 5. The germline V gene has CDR1 SGHDT and CDR2 YYEEEE. The DNA for the CDR3 is TGTGCCAGCAGCTCAAGGGGGCTAGTGAACACTGAAGCTTTCTTT. Its protein is CASSSRGLVNTEAFF.

The gene calls are TRBV7-8 and TRBJ1-1; 10 nucleotides align to TRBD1. CDR1 and CDR2 from the germline V gene are SGHVS and FQNEAQ. V lost 5 bases to trimming and J lost 4 bases; unmatched junction nucleotides: 7. The CDR3 has 15 amino acids. In DNA, the CDR3 is TGTGCCAGCAGCACCACGGGACAGGGGTTCACTGAAGCTTTCTTT. It translates to CASSTTGQGFTEAFF.

In its sample, this clonotype was seen a few times. The genes are TRBV20-1 and TRBJ1-1; D possibly corresponds to TRBD1 (6 bases). Germline assignment: CDR1 DFQATT and CDR2 SNEGSKA (reference sequence). Trimming took 5 bases from V and 8 from J, leaving 15 bases between them. The CDR3 contains 12 residues. In DNA form, the CDR3 reads TGCAGTGCTGGAACTCCGGGACACGAAGCTTTCTTT. It specifies CSAGTPGHEAFF.

The chain combines TRBV5-6 with TRBJ1-1; TRBD1 agrees at 7 bases. Germline V lookup: CDR1 SGHDT, CDR2 YYEEEE. After removal of 0 bases from V and 4 bases from J, the junction contained 6 bases not matched to a gene. The CDR3 loop spans 15 amino acids. CDR3 region: CASSLEDREVTEAFF. Here the CDR3 DNA reads TGTGCCAGCAGCTTGGAAGACAGGGAGGTCACTGAAGCTTTCTTT.

At least ten counts were recorded for this clonotype. The chain links TRBV2 to TRBJ2-5; D ambiguous. The V end lost 6 bases, the J end lost 2 bases, and 7 bases lay between the germline ends. Germline V CDR1 and CDR2: SNHLY, FYNNEI. The CDR3 sequence is 12 residues long. CDR3 bases: TGTGCCAGCAGCCCAGCACAAGAGACCCAGTACTTC. This translates into CASSPAQETQYF.

This clonotype occurred many times. The CDR3 sequence is CASSQLAASYEQYF. The CDR3 coding sequence is TGCGCCAGCAGCCAGCTAGCGGCATCCTACGAGCAGTACTTC. The genes are TRBV4-1 and TRBJ2-7; 7 bases match TRBD2. V dropped 3 bases and J dropped 1; count of bases not matched to a gene: 3. The CDR3 consists of 14 residues. Per the germline V gene, CDR1 is MGHRA and CDR2 is YSYEKL.

This clonotype was observed at least ten times. The chain joins TRBV9 to TRBJ2-7; D uncertain. The CDR3 is made up of 14 amino acids. Trimming removed 2 bases at V and 5 bases at J, with 14 bases between. Looked up from germline, CDR1 is SGDLS and CDR2 is YYNGEE. The CDR3 protein is CASSVGRSWDEQYF. CDR3 bases: TGTGCCAGCAGCGTTGGACGGAGCTGGGACGAGCAGTACTTC.

The CDR3, as DNA: TGTGCCAGCAGCCTGACGGGAGGTAAGACTGAAGCTTTCTTT. Its translation is CASSLTGGKTEAFF. V gene TRBV11-1 combines with J gene TRBJ1-1; D ambiguous. Germline V gene sequence: CDR1 SGHAT, CDR2 FQDESV (reference sequence). The length of the CDR3 is 14 residues. The germline V and J ends were trimmed by 5 bases and 5 bases, with 15 bases remaining between them.

This clonotype occurred many times. The chain joins TRBV5-1 to TRBJ2-7, with D tentatively TRBD2 (5 bases). This CDR3 has 16 residues. The V and J ends lost 4 bases and 3 bases respectively, with 20 bases between them. Looked up from germline, CDR1 is SGHRS and CDR2 is YFSETQ. This CDR3 is CASSLPSGLVGYEQYF. CDR3 DNA: TGCGCCAGCAGCCTGCCGTCTGGACTGGTGGGCTACGAGCAGTACTTC.

This clonotype was seen a few times. This sequence joins TRBV15 and TRBJ1-2, with 7 bases fitting TRBD1. J gave up 8 bases and V 2 bases, and 5 bases lay outside the gene matches. This CDR3 has 13 residues. The germline CDR1 and CDR2 sequences are LNHNV and YYDKDF (reference sequence). Here the CDR3 DNA reads TGTGCCACCAGCAGACTACAGGGGACAGGCTACACCTTC. Translation: CATSRLQGTGYTF.

This clonotype was counted a few times. The rearrangement links TRBV7-9 to TRBJ2-3; D gene uncertain. CDR3 length equals 16 residues. Germline CDR1 reads SEHNR; CDR2 reads FQNEAQ (reference sequence). V dropped 2 bases and J dropped 0 bases, with 12 bases sitting between them. CDR3: CASSLMRLASTDTQYF. For the CDR3, the DNA is TGTGCCAGCAGCTTAATGCGGTTGGCCAGCACAGATACGCAGTATTTT.

Many counts were recorded for this clonotype. The chain has TRBV12-3 or TRBV12-4 and TRBJ2-1; 8 nucleotides line up with TRBD1. With V trimmed by 7 bases and J by 2 bases, 4 bases remained unmatched. The CDR3 is made up of 14 amino acids. CDR3 nucleotides: TGTGCCAGCACCGGACAGGGCGCCTACAATGAGCAGTTCTTC. This sequence encodes CASTGQGAYNEQFF.

The chain is built from TRBV3-1 and TRBJ2-5, with TRBD2 matching 13 bases. The V and J ends lost 5 bases and 5 bases, in that order; junction bases with no gene match: 8. This CDR3 contains 16 residues. The germline CDR1 and CDR2 sequences are LGHDT and YNNKEL (reference sequence). The CDR3 loop reads CASSSWTSGSRETQYF. As DNA, the CDR3 is TGTGCCAGCAGCTCCTGGACTAGCGGGAGTCGGGAGACCCAGTACTTC.

This clonotype appeared many times. The rearrangement links TRBV20-1 to TRBJ2-1; TRBD2 matches at 10 bases. V was pared by 4 bases and J by 4 bases, with 7 bases of the junction left unmatched. Germline V gene data show CDR1 as DFQATT and CDR2 as SNEGSKA (reference sequence). The CDR3 runs to 15 residues. The CDR3 nucleotides read TGCAGTGCTACCGCCATAGCGGGAGGATACAATGAGCAGTTCTTC. It specifies CSATAIAGGYNEQFF.

This clonotype was recorded at least ten times. This sequence joins TRBV7-2 and TRBJ2-7; 7 bases align to TRBD2. V lost 1 base and J lost 2; bases outside the gene matches: 5. The CDR3 has 15 residues. The germline gives CDR1 SGHTA, CDR2 FQGNSA. This chain's CDR3 is CASSLVAGRAYEQYF. CDR3 bases: TGTGCCAGCAGCTTAGTCGCAGGGAGGGCCTACGAGCAGTACTTC. Full variable domain (missing parts from reference TRBV7-2 and TRBJ2-7): GAGVSQSPSNKVTEKGKDVELRCDPISGHTALYWYRQSLGQGLEFLIYFQGNSAPDKSGLPSDRFSAERTGGSVSTLTIQRTQQEDSAVYLCASSLVAGRAYEQYFGPGTRLTVT.

Concerning this clonotype: A read error may be the cause here, since a much bigger clone is one base away. V and J are TRBV28 and TRBJ2-7; D not certain. Germline V gene sequence: CDR1 MDHEN, CDR2 SYDVKM. This CDR3 is 13 amino acids long. CDR3 loop: CASSWSPSYGQYF. In DNA, the CDR3 is TGTGCCAGCAGCTGGTCCCCCTCCTACGGGCAGTACTTC.

In its sample, this clonotype was seen many times. This chain connects TRBV18 to TRBJ2-7, with 9 bases matching TRBD1. The CDR3 is made up of 13 amino acids. The V and J ends lost 5 bases and 7 bases, in that order; junction bases with no gene match: 6. Germline lookup yields CDR1 KGHSH and CDR2 LQKENI. Here the CDR3 reads CASSEGTGSEQYF. The DNA for the CDR3 is TGTGCCAGCTCAGAAGGGACAGGGTCGGAGCAGTACTTC.

This clonotype was observed a handful of times. The chain carries TRBV9 and TRBJ2-1; D call uncertain. Germline-derived CDR1 and CDR2 are SGDLS and YYNGEE. Trimming cost V 0 bases and J 6 bases, with 16 bases left between them. The CDR3 runs 16 residues. CDR3 loop: CASSVAPVYGVNEQFF. The CDR3 DNA sequence: TGTGCCAGCAGCGTAGCGCCGGTCTATGGGGTCAATGAGCAGTTCTTC.